This record concerns one T cell receptor (beta chain) sequence. Per the germline V gene, CDR1 is MNHEY and CDR2 is SMNVEV (reference sequence). Trimming removed 5 bases at V and 5 bases at J, with 16 bases between. The CDR3 is made up of 16 amino acids. This sample is part of a study of blood T cell repertoires in COVID-19. Sequencing used immunoSEQ multiplex PCR; TCRdb keeps in-frame clones, though not all of them. This table holds over 20,000 clones, 83% found once. This clonotype originated in a human donor in a cohort sampled during active COVID-19. The specimen was peripheral blood. The chain employs TRBV27 and TRBJ1-6; possible D gene TRBD1, 5 bases. The DNA for the CDR3 is TGTGCCAGCAGTACAGCGGGACGGCAGGATAATTCACCCCTCCACTTT. Translation gives CASSTAGRQDNSPLHF.